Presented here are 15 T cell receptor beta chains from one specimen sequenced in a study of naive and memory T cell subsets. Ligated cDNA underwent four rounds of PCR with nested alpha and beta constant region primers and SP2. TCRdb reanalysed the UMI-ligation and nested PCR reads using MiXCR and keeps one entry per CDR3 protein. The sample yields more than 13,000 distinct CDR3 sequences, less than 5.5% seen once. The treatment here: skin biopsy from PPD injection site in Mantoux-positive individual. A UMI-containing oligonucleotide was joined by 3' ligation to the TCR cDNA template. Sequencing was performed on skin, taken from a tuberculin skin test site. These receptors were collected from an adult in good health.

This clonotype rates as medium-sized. CDR3 sequence reads: CASSLIHTDTQYF. CDR3 DNA: TGTGCCAGCAGCTTAATCCACACAGATACGCAGTATTTT. The chain employs TRBV7-3 and TRBJ2-3; no reliable D call. CDR3 length equals 13 residues. With 1 base removed from V and 2 bases from J, the gap between germline ends came to 4 bases. Germline-derived CDR1 and CDR2 are SGHTA and FQGTGA.

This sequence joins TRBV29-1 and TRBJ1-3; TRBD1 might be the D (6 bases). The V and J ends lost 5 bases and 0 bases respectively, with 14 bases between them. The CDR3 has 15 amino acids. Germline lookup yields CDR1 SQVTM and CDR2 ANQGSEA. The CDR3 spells CSVRTGAHSGNTIYF. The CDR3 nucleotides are TGCAGCGTTAGGACGGGGGCTCACTCTGGAAACACCATATATTTT.

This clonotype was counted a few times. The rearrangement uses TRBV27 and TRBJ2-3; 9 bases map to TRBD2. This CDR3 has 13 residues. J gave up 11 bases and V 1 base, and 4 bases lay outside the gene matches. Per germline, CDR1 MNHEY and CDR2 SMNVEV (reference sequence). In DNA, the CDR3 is TGTGCCAGCAGTTTATTGCGGGGGGGCGGGCAGTATTTT. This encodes CASSLLRGGGQYF.

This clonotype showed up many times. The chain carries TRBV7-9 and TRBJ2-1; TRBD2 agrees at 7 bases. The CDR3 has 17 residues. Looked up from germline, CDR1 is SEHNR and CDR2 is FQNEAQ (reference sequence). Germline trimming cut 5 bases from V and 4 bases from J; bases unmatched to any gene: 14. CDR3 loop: CASSHQLASGLYNEQFF. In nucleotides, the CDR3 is TGTGCCAGCAGCCACCAATTGGCTAGCGGCCTTTACAATGAGCAGTTCTTC. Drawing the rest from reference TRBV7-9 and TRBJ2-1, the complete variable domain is DTGVSQNPRHKITKRGQNVTFRCDPISEHNRLYWYRQTLGQGPEFLTYFQNEAQLEKSRLLSDRFSAERPKGSFSTLEIQRTEQGDSAMYLCASSHQLASGLYNEQFFGPGTRLTVL.

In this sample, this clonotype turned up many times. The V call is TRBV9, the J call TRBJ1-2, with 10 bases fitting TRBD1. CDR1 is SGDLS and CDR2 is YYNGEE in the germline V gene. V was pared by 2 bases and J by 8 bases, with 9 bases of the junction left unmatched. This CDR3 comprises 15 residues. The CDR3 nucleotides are TGTGCCAGCAGCGTCGGCGGGACAGGGGTTGGAGGCTACACCTTC. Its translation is CASSVGGTGVGGYTF.

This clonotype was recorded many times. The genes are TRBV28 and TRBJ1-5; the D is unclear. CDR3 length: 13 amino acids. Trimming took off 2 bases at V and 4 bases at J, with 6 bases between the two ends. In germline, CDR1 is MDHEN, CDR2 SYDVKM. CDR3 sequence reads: CASSLTGNQPQHF. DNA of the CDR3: TGTGCCAGCAGTTTAACGGGGAATCAGCCCCAGCATTTT.

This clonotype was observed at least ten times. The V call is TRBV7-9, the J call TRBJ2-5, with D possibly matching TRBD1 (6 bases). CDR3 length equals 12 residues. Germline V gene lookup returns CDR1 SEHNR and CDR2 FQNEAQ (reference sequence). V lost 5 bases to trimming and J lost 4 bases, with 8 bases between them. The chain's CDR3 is CASSDRRETQYF. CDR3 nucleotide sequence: TGTGCCAGCAGCGACAGGAGAGAGACCCAGTACTTC.

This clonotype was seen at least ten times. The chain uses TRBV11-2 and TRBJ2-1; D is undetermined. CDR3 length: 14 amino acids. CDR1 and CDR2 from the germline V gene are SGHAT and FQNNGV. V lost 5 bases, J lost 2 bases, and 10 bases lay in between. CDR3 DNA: TGTGCCAGCAGCCCTAGTGGGCCCTACAATGAGCAGTTCTTC. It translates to CASSPSGPYNEQFF.

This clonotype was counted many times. CDR3 sequence reads: CASSLDRSSRTQYF. In DNA form, the CDR3 reads TGTGCCAGCAGCTTAGACAGGTCCTCTCGGACCCAGTACTTC. The V gene is TRBV7-2, the J gene TRBJ2-5; a possible D gene is TRBD1 (5 bases). This CDR3 contains 14 residues. The V end was cut by 1 base, the J end by 7 bases, with 13 bases between. Germline V gene lookup returns CDR1 SGHTA and CDR2 FQGNSA.

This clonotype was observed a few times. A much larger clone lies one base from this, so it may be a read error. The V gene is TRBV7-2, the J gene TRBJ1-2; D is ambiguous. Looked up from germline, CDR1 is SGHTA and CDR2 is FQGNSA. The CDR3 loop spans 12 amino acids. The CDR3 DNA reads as TGTGCCAGCAGACGATTAAACTATGGCGACACCTTC. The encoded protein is CASRRLNYGDTF.

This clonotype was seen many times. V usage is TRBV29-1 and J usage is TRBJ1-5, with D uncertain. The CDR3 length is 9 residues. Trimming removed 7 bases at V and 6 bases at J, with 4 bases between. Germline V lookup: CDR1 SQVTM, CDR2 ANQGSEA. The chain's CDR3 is CSAGQPQHF. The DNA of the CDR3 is TGCAGCGCCGGTCAGCCCCAGCATTTT.

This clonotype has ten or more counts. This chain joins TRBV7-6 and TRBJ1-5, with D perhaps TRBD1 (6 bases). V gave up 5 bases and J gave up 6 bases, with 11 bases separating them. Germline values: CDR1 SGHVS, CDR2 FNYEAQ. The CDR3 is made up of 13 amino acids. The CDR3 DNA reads TGTGCCAGCAGCCGTGTAGGGGGTCAGCCCCAGCATTTT. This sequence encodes CASSRVGGQPQHF.

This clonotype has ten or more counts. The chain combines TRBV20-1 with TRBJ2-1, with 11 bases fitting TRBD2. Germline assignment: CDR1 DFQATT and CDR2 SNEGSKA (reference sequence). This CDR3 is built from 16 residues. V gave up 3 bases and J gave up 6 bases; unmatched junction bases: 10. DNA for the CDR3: TGCAGTGCTAGTGTGCTAGCGGGGGGTCGCCGCAATGAGCAGTTCTTC. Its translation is CSASVLAGGRRNEQFF.

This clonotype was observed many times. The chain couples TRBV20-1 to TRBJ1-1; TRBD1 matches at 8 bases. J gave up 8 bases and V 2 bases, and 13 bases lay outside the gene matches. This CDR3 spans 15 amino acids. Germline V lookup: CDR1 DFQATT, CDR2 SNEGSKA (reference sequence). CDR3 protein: CSARTQGARRLEAFF. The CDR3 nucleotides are TGCAGTGCTAGAACCCAGGGGGCTCGCCGTTTGGAAGCTTTCTTT.

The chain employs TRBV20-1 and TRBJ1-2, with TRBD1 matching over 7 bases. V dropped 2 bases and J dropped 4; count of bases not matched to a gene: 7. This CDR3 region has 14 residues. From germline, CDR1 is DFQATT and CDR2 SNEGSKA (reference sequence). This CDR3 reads CSARPGQEVYGYTF. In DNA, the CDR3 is TGCAGTGCTAGACCCGGACAGGAGGTCTATGGCTACACCTTC.